Listed below are T cell receptor beta chains from one sample, sequenced in a study of cytomegalovirus exposure and HLA in healthy donors. Only in-frame clones appear in the TCRdb table, and some are missing; sequencing was by immunoSEQ multiplex PCR. The sample has under 200,000 clones; about four fifths are singletons. Sequenced material: PBMCs. These receptors originate from a male donor in good health and CMV-seropositive. Each CDR3 is given with its conserved first and last residue. A D gene is named only where the DNA matches it firmly. Clone size is shown for a subset of rows, as once, few, many or a class of expanded clone.

d_call clone_size j_call v_call cdr3_aa cdr3_nt
TRBD1 . TRBJ2-7 TRBV9 CASSETTGTGYEQYF TGTGCCAGCAGCGAAACCACCGGGACAGGGTACGAGCAGTACTTC
. . TRBJ2-5 TRBV11-2 CASSMRTVGETQYF TGTGCCAGCAGCATGAGGACAGTTGGAGAGACCCAGTACTTC
. few TRBJ2-5 TRBV5-1 CASSLAVPPRETQYF TGCGCCAGCAGCTTGGCCGTCCCCCCTAGGGAGACCCAGTACTTC
. once TRBJ2-5 TRBV2 CASSGLPETQYF TGTGCCAGCTCGGGTCTTCCCGAGACCCAGTACTTC
. . TRBJ2-1 TRBV30 CAWTENREQFF TGTGCCTGGACCGAGAACAGGGAGCAGTTCTTC
. . TRBJ1-5 TRBV4-3 CASSQDLQQPQHF TGCGCCAGCAGCCAAGATTTACAGCAGCCCCAGCATTTT
TRBD2 . TRBJ2-7 TRBV19 CASSAGLAFDEQYF TGTGCCAGTAGTGCCGGACTAGCTTTCGACGAGCAGTACTTC
TRBD1 . TRBJ2-7 TRBV5-1 CASSQTGDKTYEQYF TGCGCCAGCAGCCAGACAGGGGACAAGACCTACGAGCAGTACTTC
TRBD1 . TRBJ2-7 TRBV7-2 CASSFGTATYEQYF TGTGCCAGCAGCTTTGGGACAGCCACCTACGAGCAGTACTTC
TRBD1 . TRBJ1-2 TRBV7-2 CASSSPRQGRYGYTF TGTGCCAGCAGCTCTCCAAGACAGGGGAGATATGGCTACACCTTC
TRBD2 . TRBJ2-1 TRBV7-2 CASSDTSGRFNEQFF TGTGCCAGCAGCGATACTAGCGGGAGGTTCAATGAGCAGTTCTTC
. . TRBJ2-5 TRBV7-8 CASSLDPGSSRTQYF TGTGCCAGCAGCTTAGACCCGGGGTCCAGCCGGACCCAGTACTTC
TRBD2 . TRBJ2-3 TRBV7-2 CASSWSGSTDTQYF TGTGCCAGCAGCTGGAGCGGGAGTACAGATACGCAGTATTTT
. . TRBJ2-1 TRBV4-3 CASSQDGLPNEQFF TGCGCCAGCAGCCAAGATGGGCTCCCTAATGAGCAGTTCTTC
TRBD1 few TRBJ2-1 TRBV7-7 CASSRDRVNEQFF TGTGCCAGCAGCCGGGACAGGGTTAATGAGCAGTTCTTC
. . TRBJ2-3 TRBV19 CASSISQSSTDTQYF TGTGCCAGTAGTATCTCCCAGTCAAGCACAGATACGCAGTATTTT
. . TRBJ1-6 TRBV25-1 CASRAPNSPLHF TGTGCCAGCAGGGCCCCAAATTCACCCCTCCACTTT
TRBD2 . TRBJ2-2 TRBV5-1 CASSLLGTSGGGELFF TGCGCCAGCAGCCTCCTCGGGACTAGCGGGGGCGGGGAGCTGTTTTTT
. . TRBJ2-1 TRBV18 CASLTGASYNEQFF TGTGCCAGCCTTACAGGCGCTTCCTACAATGAGCAGTTCTTC
. few TRBJ2-5 TRBV18 CASSKPPRGNQETQYF TGTGCCAGCTCCAAACCGCCCAGGGGAAATCAAGAGACCCAGTACTTC
TRBD2 . TRBJ2-7 TRBV19 CASRRTSGSYEQYF TGTGCCAGTAGGAGGACTAGCGGATCCTACGAGCAGTACTTC
TRBD1 . TRBJ2-7 TRBV11-1 CASSAMADRGDHEQYF TGTGCCAGCAGCGCAATGGCGGACAGGGGAGACCACGAGCAGTACTTC
. . TRBJ2-1 TRBV6-5 CASKTNTVGEQFF TGTGCCAGCAAGACTAACACGGTCGGCGAGCAGTTCTTC
. . TRBJ2-5 TRBV5-4 CASSSFSTQETQYF TGTGCCAGCAGCTCCTTTTCTACCCAAGAGACCCAGTACTTC
TRBD1 . TRBJ1-3 TRBV15 CATSRGPGTAGNTIYF TGTGCCACCAGCAGAGGCCCCGGGACAGCAGGAAACACCATATATTTT
. . TRBJ1-2 TRBV6-5 CASLHNNTF TGTGCCAGCCTCCACAATAACACCTTC
. few TRBJ1-4 TRBV7-6 CASSPAAATNEKLFF TGTGCCAGCAGTCCGGCGGCGGCAACTAATGAAAAACTGTTTTTT
TRBD2 . TRBJ2-5 TRBV4-1 CASSQDTSGSETQYF TGCGCCAGCAGCCAAGATACTAGCGGGAGTGAGACCCAGTACTTC
TRBD2 . TRBJ2-1 TRBV28 CATPGLAGSQAFF TGTGCCACCCCGGGACTAGCGGGATCCCAAGCGTTCTTC
. . TRBJ2-5 TRBV23-1 CASSQSYCTRPQETQYF TGCGCCAGCAGTCAATCGTATTGTACCAGGCCCCAAGAGACCCAGTACTTC
TRBD2 . TRBJ2-7 TRBV7-8 CASSATSGQTYEQYF TGTGCCAGCAGCGCAACTAGCGGGCAAACCTACGAGCAGTACTTC
. once TRBJ2-7 TRBV27 CASSLTGFSYEQYF TGTGCCAGCAGTTTAACGGGATTCTCCTACGAGCAGTACTTC
TRBD2 . TRBJ2-5 TRBV10-2 CASSFSSGGKETQYF TGCGCCAGCAGTTTTTCTAGCGGGGGGAAGGAGACCCAGTACTTC
TRBD2 . TRBJ2-7 TRBV29-1 CSARALGLAGSYEQYF TGCAGCGCAAGAGCGTTGGGACTAGCGGGATCCTACGAGCAGTACTTC
TRBD1 . TRBJ1-4 TRBV5-1 CASSLVTLHRGTNEKLFF TGCGCCAGCAGCCTCGTCACCTTACACAGGGGCACTAATGAAAAACTGTTTTTT
. . TRBJ2-3 TRBV5-8 CASSLRSGSGLARDTQYF TGTGCCAGCAGCTTAAGATCCGGAAGCGGGTTGGCGAGAGATACGCAGTATTTT
. . TRBJ1-1 TRBV6-4 CASSDTRNTEAFF TGTGCCAGCAGTGACACACGAAACACTGAAGCTTTCTTT
TRBD1 few TRBJ1-1 TRBV5-5 CASSWGQGALGEAFF TGTGCCAGCAGCTGGGGACAGGGGGCGCTCGGTGAAGCTTTCTTT
TRBD2 . TRBJ2-1 TRBV4-1 CASSQDWASGSQYSEQFF TGCGCCAGCAGCCAAGATTGGGCTAGCGGGAGCCAATACAGTGAGCAGTTCTTC
. . TRBJ1-4 TRBV28 CASSSVGNEKLFF TGTGCCAGCAGTTCCGTCGGGAATGAAAAACTGTTTTTT
TRBD2 . TRBJ2-2 TRBV11-2 CASTKELAVNTGELFF TGTGCCAGCACCAAAGAGCTAGCGGTAAACACCGGGGAGCTGTTTTTT
. . TRBJ1-5 TRBV5-1 CASSPDRNGDGNQPQHF TGCGCCAGCAGCCCAGACAGGAACGGAGATGGAAATCAGCCCCAGCATTTT
. . TRBJ2-7 TRBV7-3 CASSPGLAVGEQYF TGTGCCAGCAGCCCCGGGCTAGCAGTCGGCGAGCAGTACTTC
. . TRBJ2-2 TRBV6-6 CASSDRDTGELFF TGTGCCAGCTCAGACAGAGACACCGGGGAGCTGTTTTTT
. . TRBJ2-7 TRBV10-3 CAISEAQTYEQYF TGTGCCATCAGTGAGGCACAGACCTACGAGCAGTACTTC
. . TRBJ1-2 TRBV29-1 CSVETGGAGGYTF TGCAGCGTTGAAACGGGCGGGGCTGGTGGCTACACCTTC
TRBD1 . TRBJ1-3 TRBV6-5 CASRPTGGSGNTIYF TGTGCCAGCAGACCGACAGGGGGTTCAGGAAACACCATATATTTT
. . TRBJ1-5 TRBV5-6 CASSSKYGNQPQHF TGTGCCAGCAGCTCTAAATATGGCAATCAGCCCCAGCATTTT
. . TRBJ1-4 TRBV4-1 CASSPTKTAQREKLFF TGCGCCAGCAGCCCAACTAAGACAGCCCAGCGTGAAAAACTGTTTTTT
TRBD2 . TRBJ2-3 TRBV11-2 CASSPRTSHTDTQYF TGTGCCAGCAGCCCCCGGACTAGTCACACAGATACGCAGTATTTT
TRBD1 . TRBJ1-1 TRBV5-4 CASSSPTGGYTEAFF TGTGCCAGCAGCTCTCCGACAGGGGGATACACTGAAGCTTTCTTT
. few TRBJ1-2 TRBV5-1 CASSSGITGLNYGYTF TGCGCCAGCAGCTCCGGGATCACAGGGTTAAACTATGGCTACACCTTC
TRBD2 few TRBJ2-3 TRBV11-3 CASSFGRGPDTQYF TGTGCCAGCAGCTTCGGGAGGGGACCAGATACGCAGTATTTT
TRBD2 . TRBJ2-5 TRBV7-2 CASSSWTSEETQYF TGTGCCAGCAGCTCGTGGACTAGCGAAGAGACCCAGTACTTC
. . TRBJ2-3 TRBV7-3 CASSPGLSTDTQYF TGTGCCAGCAGCCCGGGACTGTCCACAGATACGCAGTATTTT
TRBD1 . TRBJ1-3 TRBV5-1 CASSSTQGASGNTIYF TGCGCCAGCAGCTCGACACAGGGGGCGAGTGGAAACACCATATATTTT
. . TRBJ1-6 TRBV30 CALTLDRGYNSPLHF TGTGCCCTTACACTAGACCGGGGATATAATTCACCCCTCCACTTT
. . TRBJ2-1 TRBV7-2 CASSFGAGLGDEQFF TGTGCCAGCAGCTTTGGGGCAGGCCTAGGCGATGAGCAGTTCTTC